This T cell receptor (beta chain) was recorded in a study of cytomegalovirus exposure and HLA in healthy donors. Study-level points and caveats: Cytomegalovirus-associated TCR beta chains were listed, numbering 150 to 200. A later analysis reportedly found that, within productive TCRs, an Asian-associated ancestry cluster had fewer N-insertions than the mean observed across the roughly 690 donors. HLA allele associations emerged for 16,951 TCR beta sequences in a later analysis, at 0.05 false discovery rate. As a later analysis showed, a missense DCLRE1C variant was linked to trimming of TCR beta V- and J-genes.

The CDR3 spans 14 residues. Trimming removed 0 bases at V and 7 bases at J, with 13 bases between. Per the germline V gene, CDR1 is MNHEY and CDR2 is SVGAGI. Use of 60 Vbeta and 13 Jbeta primers characterized the PCR. Sequenced by immunoSEQ multiplex PCR; TCRdb stores in-frame clones only, minus some. The table includes 150,000 to 200,000 clones, almost 85% detected once. In regard to this clone: The antigen is undetermined.

The chain joins TRBV6-5 to TRBJ2-7; D remains ambiguous. This TCR derives from a woman aged 45-65 years in good health and CMV-seronegative. Sequenced material: PBMCs. DNA of the CDR3: TGTGCCAGCAGTTACTCGCGTCTGACTGAAGAGCAGTACTTC. This codes for CASSYSRLTEEQYF.